This TCR beta chain came from a study of OX40 agonist ivuxolimab in advanced cancers. Assay used: immunoSEQ multiplex PCR; TCRdb lists only in-frame clones, some missing. The table has some 71,000 clones, 84% seen once. The TCR sequence derives from an adult with an advanced solid tumor such as melanoma, head and neck, liver or kidney cancer. The specimen was CD4+ or CD8+ T cells sorted from blood, collected in a trial of the OX40 agonist ivuxolimab.

The CDR3 nucleotides are TGTGCCAGCAGCTTGCTGACCGAGCGGGCAGACTCTGGGGCCAACGTCCTGACTTTC. This sequence encodes CASSLLTERADSGANVLTF. This chain connects TRBV5-6 to TRBJ2-6; possible D gene TRBD2, 6 bases. Trimming shortened V by 1 base and J by 0 bases, and 17 bases separated the two germline ends. This CDR3 is 19 amino acids long. Germline-derived CDR1 and CDR2 are SGHDT and YYEEEE.